The subject of this entry is one TCR beta chain. As yet, its antigen is unknown. Data came from immunoSEQ multiplex PCR; TCRdb stores just in-frame clones and leaves some out. The sample holds approximately 61,000 clones; 80% to 95% are singletons and the top ten take under 20%. This specimen belongs to a study of OX40 agonist ivuxolimab in advanced cancers. General study points: Expanded clones were, on average, more numerous among CD8+ T cells than CD4+.

The material sequenced was CD4+ or CD8+ T cells sorted from blood, taken in a trial of the OX40 agonist ivuxolimab. The receptor comes from an adult with an advanced solid tumor such as melanoma, head and neck, liver or kidney cancer.

The CDR3 spells CASSFDSQETQYF. The CDR3 DNA is TGTGCCAGCAGTTTTGACAGCCAAGAGACCCAGTACTTC. The rearrangement joins TRBV28 to TRBJ2-5; tentative D call: TRBD1 (5 bases). Trimming removed 3 bases from V and 1 base from J, with 6 bases in between. The germline CDR1 and CDR2 sequences are MDHEN and SYDVKM. The CDR3 spans 13 residues. Full variable domain (remainder filled in from reference TRBV28 and TRBJ2-5): DVKVTQSSRYLVKRTGEKVFLECVQDMDHENMFWYRQDPGLGLRLIYFSYDVKMKEKGDIPEGYSVSREKKERFSLILESASTNQTSMYLCASSFDSQETQYFGPGTRLLVL.